The 21 T cell receptor beta chains presented below share a single source sample, sequenced in a study of cytomegalovirus exposure and HLA in healthy donors. The PCR ran on 60 Vbeta and 13 Jbeta primers. Repertoires were generated with immunoSEQ multiplex PCR, while TCRdb's copy carries only in-frame clones and drops some. The sample comprises over 130,000 clones, approximately 70% of which are singletons, and 1.5% to 2% rests with the top ten. The sample comprised PBMCs. The receptors come from a woman in her twenties or thirties in good health and CMV-seronegative.

The rearrangement links TRBV6-1 to TRBJ2-6; unclear D gene. Germline values: CDR1 MNHNS, CDR2 SASEGT. CDR3 length: 15 amino acids. V was clipped by 6 bases and J by 0 bases, with 9 bases between them. The CDR3 coding sequence is TGTGCCAGCAGGAGCTTTGCCTCTGGGGCCAACGTCCTGACTTTC. Protein product: CASRSFASGANVLTF.

This clone turned up a few times. V and J are TRBV9 and TRBJ1-2; TRBD1 agrees at 7 bases. The CDR3 is 16 amino acids. The ends lost 2 bases at V and 7 bases at J; junction bases unmatched: 14. CDR1 is SGDLS and CDR2 is YYNGEE in the germline V gene. The CDR3 region has the DNA TGTGCCAGCAGCGTCACGACCTCGGACAGGTCTGGTGGCTACACCTTC. Amino acids: CASSVTTSDRSGGYTF.

The table lists this clone with a few counts. The chain carries TRBV5-4 and TRBJ2-1; 10 bases fit TRBD2. Germline-derived CDR1 and CDR2 are SGHNT and YYREEE (reference sequence). The junction had 12 bases not matched to a gene; V was cut back by 0 bases and J by 6 bases. This CDR3 is built from 18 residues. This chain's CDR3 is CASSLAWVAGGSSNEQFF. In DNA, the CDR3 is TGTGCCAGCAGCTTGGCCTGGGTAGCGGGGGGCTCGTCCAATGAGCAGTTCTTC.

The chain employs TRBV18 and TRBJ2-7; D unresolved. V was shortened by 3 bases and J by 5 bases, with 14 bases between the two germline ends. This CDR3 has 14 residues. CDR1 is KGHSH and CDR2 is LQKENI in the germline V gene. CDR3 DNA sequence: TGTGCCAGCTCACCGCACAGAAGGAACCACGAGCAGTACTTC. The encoded protein is CASSPHRRNHEQYF.

J is TRBJ2-3 and V is TRBV4-2; D is perhaps TRBD2 (7 bases). V was cut by 0 bases and J by 9 bases, with 13 bases left in between. CDR3 size: 14 residues. Looked up from germline, CDR1 is LGHNA and CDR2 is YNFKEQ. CDR3 nucleotides: TGTGCCAGCAGCCAAGACGTAGGGGGGGCGACGCAGTATTTT. Translating gives CASSQDVGGATQYF.

V is TRBV5-6 and J is TRBJ1-5; maybe TRBD1 (6 bases). V lost 2 bases, J lost 1 base, and 7 bases lay in between. Germline V lookup: CDR1 SGHDT, CDR2 YYEEEE. The CDR3 covers 14 residues. Here the CDR3 DNA reads TGTGCCAGCAGCTTAGGGGGAAGCAATCAGCCCCAGCATTTT. Translated: CASSLGGSNQPQHF.

The genes are TRBV7-9 and TRBJ1-5; D uncertain. V lost 0 bases and J 3 bases, leaving 6 bases between the germline ends. The V gene's germline CDR1 is SEHNR and CDR2 FQNEAQ (reference sequence). This CDR3 comprises 14 residues. Written as DNA, the CDR3 is TGTGCCAGCAGCTTAGCTAATGTCAATCAGCCCCAGCATTTT. It yields the protein CASSLANVNQPQHF. The entire variable domain, with the rest obtained from reference TRBV7-9 and TRBJ1-5, is as follows: DTGVSQNPRHKITKRGQNVTFRCDPISEHNRLYWYRQTLGQGPEFLTYFQNEAQLEKSRLLSDRFSAERPKGSFSTLEIQRTEQGDSAMYLCASSLANVNQPQHFGDGTRLSIL.

The chain joins TRBV29-1 to TRBJ2-1; 9 positions match TRBD2. The J segment lost 8 bases and the V segment lost 4 bases, leaving 9 bases of the junction unmatched. Germline values: CDR1 SQVTM, CDR2 ANQGSEA. The CDR3 is 14 residues long. CDR3 amino acids: CSVVGLAGYHEQFF. The CDR3 DNA reads TGCAGCGTTGTAGGCCTAGCGGGATACCATGAGCAGTTCTTC.

This clone showed up just a few times. This CDR3 is also generated by other DNA sequences in the sample. The V call is TRBV9, the J call TRBJ2-1, with 15 nucleotides matching TRBD2. CDR1 SGDLS and CDR2 YYNGEE come from the germline V gene. This CDR3 contains 17 residues. The V and J ends lost 3 bases and 1 base, in that order; junction bases with no gene match: 2. CDR3 coding DNA: TGTGCCAGCAGCGCGGGACTAGCGGGAGGATCCTACAATGAGCAGTTCTTC. The encoded protein is CASSAGLAGGSYNEQFF.

The rearrangement uses TRBV6-5 and TRBJ2-7, with 10 bases fitting TRBD1. Germline CDR1 and CDR2: MNHEY and SVGAGI. The ends lost 2 bases at V and 5 bases at J; junction bases unmatched: 6. The CDR3 runs 15 residues. CDR3 protein: CASSYRDRGTNEQYF. CDR3 DNA sequence: TGTGCCAGCAGTTACCGGGACAGGGGTACTAACGAGCAGTACTTC.

The V call is TRBV7-2, the J call TRBJ1-1; D remains unclear. Trimming left V 1 base short and J 0 bases short, with 6 bases between. CDR1 is SGHTA, CDR2 FQGNSA, per germline. This CDR3 is built from 14 residues. In DNA form, the CDR3 reads TGTGCCAGCAGCTTAGTACACCTGAACACTGAAGCTTTCTTT. Residues: CASSLVHLNTEAFF.

In nucleotides, the CDR3 is TGTGCCAGCACGCTCCTGGGGCTAGCGACCCGCACAGATACGCAGTATTTT. It codes for CASTLLGLATRTDTQYF. V is TRBV2 and J is TRBJ2-3, with D perhaps TRBD2 (6 bases). In germline, CDR1 is SNHLY, CDR2 FYNNEI. The CDR3 totals 17 residues. Trimming shortened V by 7 bases and J by 1 base, and 21 bases separated the two germline ends.

In the case of this clone: At one end, the junction sequence differs from germline, possibly due to a read error. The J gene is TRBJ1-2, the V gene TRBV28; D might be TRBD1 (5 bases). Germline V gene data show CDR1 as MDHEN and CDR2 as SYDVKM. This CDR3 spans 14 amino acids. CDR3 sequence: CAGSLLGVSYGYTF. In DNA form, the CDR3 reads TGTGCCGGCAGCCTCCTAGGGGTTTCCTATGGCTACACCTTC.

This rearrangement joins TRBV9 to TRBJ2-6; 7 bases agree with TRBD2. The germline V gene encodes CDR1 SGDLS and CDR2 YYNGEE. The J segment lost 0 bases and the V segment lost 3 bases, leaving 6 bases of the junction unmatched. The CDR3 contains 17 residues. The CDR3 is CASSALAEPSGANVLTF. DNA for the CDR3: TGTGCCAGCAGCGCCCTAGCGGAACCCTCTGGGGCCAACGTCCTGACTTTC.

The rearrangement uses TRBV6-1 and TRBJ2-2; D perhaps matches TRBD2 (7 bases). The V end lost 0 bases, the J end lost 5 bases, and 13 bases lay between the germline ends. The CDR3 length is 16 residues. Germline loops: CDR1 MNHNS, CDR2 SASEGT. CDR3 loop: CASSEAARGGTGELFF. Here the CDR3 DNA reads TGTGCCAGCAGTGAAGCGGCTAGGGGGGGAACCGGGGAGCTGTTTTTT.

The rearrangement uses TRBV5-1 and TRBJ2-5; TRBD2 is a possible D gene (6 bases). Germline loops: CDR1 SGHRS, CDR2 YFSETQ. V was shortened by 0 bases and J by 6 bases, with 15 bases between the two germline ends. The CDR3 spans 15 residues. The CDR3 region has the DNA TGCGCCAGCAGCTTGGGGAGGGGCGATAGAAAGACCCAGTACTTC. Residues: CASSLGRGDRKTQYF.

V is TRBV25-1 and J is TRBJ1-2; D gene ambiguous. The V end was cut by 5 bases, the J end by 3 bases, with 16 bases between. Germline V gene data show CDR1 as MGHDK and CDR2 as SYGVNS. The CDR3 runs to 15 residues. Written as DNA, the CDR3 is TGTGCCAGCAGTTCCCGGGAACCTACGGACTATGGCTACACCTTC. The encoded protein is CASSSREPTDYGYTF.

This chain links TRBV20-1 with TRBJ2-5; no firm D call. In germline, CDR1 is DFQATT, CDR2 SNEGSKA (reference sequence). V lost 2 bases to trimming and J lost 2 bases, with 3 bases between them. The CDR3 runs 11 residues. The CDR3: CSARSQETQYF. The CDR3 DNA reads as TGCAGTGCTAGATCTCAAGAGACCCAGTACTTC.

The rearrangement uses TRBV2 and TRBJ2-3; TRBD1 matches at 7 bases. The V gene end was trimmed by 8 bases and the J gene end by 2 bases; junction bases not matched to a gene: 4. Germline CDR1 and CDR2: SNHLY and FYNNEI. This CDR3 contains 13 residues. This chain's CDR3 is CASPGTVTDTQYF. As DNA, the CDR3 is TGTGCCAGCCCCGGGACAGTCACAGATACGCAGTATTTT.

The J gene is TRBJ1-2, the V gene TRBV2, with D possibly being TRBD1 (5 bases). The CDR3 is 15 amino acids. Germline lookup yields CDR1 SNHLY and CDR2 FYNNEI. V lost 4 bases to trimming and J lost 4 bases, with 16 bases between them. The CDR3 DNA reads as TGTGCCAGCAGTGGGGTCAGGGCCTCACCCTATGGCTACACCTTC. Amino acid sequence: CASSGVRASPYGYTF.

In this sample, this clone turned up a few times. The chain combines TRBV11-2 with TRBJ2-5; TRBD1 matches at 11 bases. The germline V gene encodes CDR1 SGHAT and CDR2 FQNNGV. V lost 4 bases, J lost 5 bases, and 6 bases stayed unmatched. The CDR3 consists of 15 residues. The CDR3 bases are TGTGCCAGCAGCTACGGACAGGGGGCCGAGGAGACCCAGTACTTC. This translates into CASSYGQGAEETQYF.